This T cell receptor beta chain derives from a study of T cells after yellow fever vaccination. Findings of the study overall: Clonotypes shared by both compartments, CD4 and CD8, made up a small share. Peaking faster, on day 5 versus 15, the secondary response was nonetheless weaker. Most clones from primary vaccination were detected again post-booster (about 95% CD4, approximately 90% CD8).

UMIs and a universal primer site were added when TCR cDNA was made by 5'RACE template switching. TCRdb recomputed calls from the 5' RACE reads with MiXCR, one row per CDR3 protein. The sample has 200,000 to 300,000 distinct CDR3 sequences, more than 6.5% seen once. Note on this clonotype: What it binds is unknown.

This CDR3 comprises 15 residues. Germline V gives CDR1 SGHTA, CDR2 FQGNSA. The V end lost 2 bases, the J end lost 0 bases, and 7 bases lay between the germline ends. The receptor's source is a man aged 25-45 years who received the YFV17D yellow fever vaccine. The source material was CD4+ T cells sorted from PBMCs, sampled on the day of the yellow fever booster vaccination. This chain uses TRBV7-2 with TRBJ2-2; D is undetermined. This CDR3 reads CASSLQPSNTGELFF. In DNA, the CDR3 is TGTGCCAGCAGCTTACAGCCCTCGAACACCGGGGAGCTGTTTTTT.